Below, one TCR beta chain is given with its context. The antigen is undetermined. The sample comes from a study of cytomegalovirus exposure and HLA in healthy donors. Germline CDR1 is SGHNT and CDR2 is YENEEA. The ends were cut back, 5 bases at V and 5 bases at J, with 13 bases in the middle. The CDR3 extends over 14 amino acids. 60 Vbeta and 13 Jbeta primers were used in PCR. TCRdb keeps only in-frame clones here, not all; method: immunoSEQ multiplex PCR. In the table there are 40,000 to 55,000 clones, around 80% of which are singletons. Study-wide points: Later work found most CMV-associated TCR beta chains apparently HLA-restricted. Overall, about 160 TCR beta chains were annotated as cytomegalovirus-associated.

The sequence derives from a man between 25 and 39 years old in good health and CMV-seropositive. V and J are TRBV11-3 and TRBJ2-1, with D perhaps TRBD2 (6 bases). Source material: PBMCs. The CDR3 here is CASSTGDSNNEQFF. In nucleotides, the CDR3 is TGTGCCAGCAGCACGGGGGACTCTAACAATGAGCAGTTCTTC.